This T cell receptor (beta chain) is drawn from a study of T cell repertoires in cytomegalovirus infection (dated by TCRdb to between 2018 and 2020). About the investigation overall: Donor HLA type was relevant to the analysis, because carriage of CMV infection together with the matching HLA type was indicated by public TCR beta signatures.

Overall results and qualifications from the work: In the ex vivo response, HLA-C-restricted CMV-specific TCR beta clonotypes were dominant, and in two of eight donors the single most frequent clonotype came from this HLA-C-restricted group. In both this cohort and an independent cohort of some 380 donors, the cumulative frequency of public TCR beta family members distinguished carriers of CMV infection plus the relevant HLA type.

For sequencing, an Illumina HiSeq 1500 was employed. TCRdb cleaned the public reads at Q25 with fastp, built clones with MiXCR and kept in-frame beta chains. Here each entry gathers all rows of one CDR3 protein and keeps the most common genes and DNA. The sample table contains 560,000 or so distinct CDR3 sequences; only one count was recorded for approximately 15% of them. 20% to 30% of the sample is in the top ten clones. With respect to this clonotype: The antigen it binds to is not known. Per-nucleotide qualities are absent, and no much larger clonotype sits a single base away.

This clonotype originated in a human donor in good health (CMV status not recorded). Some clones in this sample may be carry-over from other donors' samples. Sequencing was done on a sample of CD8+ T cells from PBMCs.

The nucleotide sequence is given as TGTGCCAGTAGTATCGGGACAGGCGCACTGAACACTGAAGCTTTCTTT. The translation is CASSIGTGALNTEAFF. Recombination connected TRBV19 to TRBJ1-1, with 8 bases in between that match TRBD1. Per the germline V gene (reference sequence), LNHDA is the CDR1 and SQIVND is the CDR2. Including the terminal cysteine and phenylalanine, the CDR3 comprises 16 residues. Kept here is only the CDR3 DNA, which spans 48 bases and is read in frame from base 1. Germline trimming amounts to 3 bases on V and 0 bases on J, with 6 as the count of junction bases outside the gene matches.